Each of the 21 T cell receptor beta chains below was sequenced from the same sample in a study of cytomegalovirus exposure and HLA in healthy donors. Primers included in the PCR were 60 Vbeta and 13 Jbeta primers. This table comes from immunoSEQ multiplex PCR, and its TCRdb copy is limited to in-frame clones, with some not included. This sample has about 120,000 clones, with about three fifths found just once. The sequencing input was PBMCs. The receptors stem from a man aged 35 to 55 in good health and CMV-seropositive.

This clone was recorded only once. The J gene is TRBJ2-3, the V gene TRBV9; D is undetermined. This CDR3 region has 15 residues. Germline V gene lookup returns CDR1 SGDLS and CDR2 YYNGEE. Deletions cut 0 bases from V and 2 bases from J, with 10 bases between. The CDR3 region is CASSVDLANTDTQYF. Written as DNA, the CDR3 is TGTGCCAGCAGCGTAGATTTAGCAAACACAGATACGCAGTATTTT. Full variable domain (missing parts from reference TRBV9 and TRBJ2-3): DSGVTQTPKHLITATGQRVTLRCSPRSGDLSVYWYQQSLDQGLQFLIQYYNGEERAKGNILERFSAQQFPDLHSELNLSSLELGDSALYFCASSVDLANTDTQYFGPGTRLTVL.

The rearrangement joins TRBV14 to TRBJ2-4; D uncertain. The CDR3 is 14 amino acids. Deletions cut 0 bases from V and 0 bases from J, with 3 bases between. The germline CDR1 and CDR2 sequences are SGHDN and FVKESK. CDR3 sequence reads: CASSQELAKNIQYF. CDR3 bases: TGTGCCAGCAGCCAAGAACTAGCCAAAAACATTCAGTACTTC.

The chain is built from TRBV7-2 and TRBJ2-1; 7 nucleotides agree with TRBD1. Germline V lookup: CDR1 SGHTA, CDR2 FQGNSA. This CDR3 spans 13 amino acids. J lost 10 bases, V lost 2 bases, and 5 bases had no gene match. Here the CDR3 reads CASSLWTGPEQFF. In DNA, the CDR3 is TGTGCCAGCAGCTTATGGACAGGCCCAGAGCAGTTCTTC.

The CDR3 bases are TGTGCCTGGATGAGGGGGCGAGTGACCCTCAGCGACAATGAGCAGTTCTTC. Amino acids: CAWMRGRVTLSDNEQFF. The J gene is TRBJ2-1, the V gene TRBV30, with 7 bases fitting TRBD1. After removal of 4 bases from V and 5 bases from J, the junction contained 17 bases not matched to a gene. The CDR3 is 17 amino acids. Germline V gene sequence: CDR1 GTSNPN, CDR2 SVGIG (reference sequence). Together with reference TRBV30 and TRBJ2-1, the CDR3 gives the full variable domain: SQTIHQWPATLVQPVGSPLSLECTVEGTSNPNLYWYRQAAGRGLQLLFYSVGIGQISSEVPQNLSASRPQDRQFILSSKKLLLSDSGFYLCAWMRGRVTLSDNEQFFGPGTRLTVL.

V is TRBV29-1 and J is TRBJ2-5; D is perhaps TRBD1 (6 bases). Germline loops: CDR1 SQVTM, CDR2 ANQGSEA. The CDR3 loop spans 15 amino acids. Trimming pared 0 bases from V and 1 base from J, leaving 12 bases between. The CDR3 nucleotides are TGCAGCGTTGAAGACCAACAGGGAGTCCAAGAGACCCAGTACTTC. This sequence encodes CSVEDQQGVQETQYF.

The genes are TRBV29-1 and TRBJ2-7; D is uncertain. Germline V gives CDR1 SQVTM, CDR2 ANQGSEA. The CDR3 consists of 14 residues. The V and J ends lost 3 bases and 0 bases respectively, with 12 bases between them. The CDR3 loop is CSVDRGKNSYEQYF. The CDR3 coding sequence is TGCAGCGTTGACCGAGGAAAAAACTCCTACGAGCAGTACTTC.

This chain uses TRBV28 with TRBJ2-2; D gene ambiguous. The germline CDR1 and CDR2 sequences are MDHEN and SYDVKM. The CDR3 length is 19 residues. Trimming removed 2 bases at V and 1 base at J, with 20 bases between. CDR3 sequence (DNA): TGTGCCAGCAGTTTAGTTCTCGACCCCCTACGGGTGAACACCGGGGAGCTGTTTTTT. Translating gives CASSLVLDPLRVNTGELFF.

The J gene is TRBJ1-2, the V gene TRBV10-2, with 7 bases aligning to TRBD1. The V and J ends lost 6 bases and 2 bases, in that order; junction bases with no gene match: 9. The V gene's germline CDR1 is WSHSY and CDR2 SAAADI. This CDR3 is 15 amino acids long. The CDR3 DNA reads TGCGCCAGCAGACCTAACAGGGGAAGGAACTATGGCTACACCTTC. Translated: CASRPNRGRNYGYTF.

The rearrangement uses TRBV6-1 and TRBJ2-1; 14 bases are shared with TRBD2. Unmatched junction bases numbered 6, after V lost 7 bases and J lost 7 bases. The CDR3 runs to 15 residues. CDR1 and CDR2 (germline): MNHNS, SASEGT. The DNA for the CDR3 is TGTGCCAGCATCCCCGGGACTAGCGGGAGAAATGAGCAGTTCTTC. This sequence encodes CASIPGTSGRNEQFF.

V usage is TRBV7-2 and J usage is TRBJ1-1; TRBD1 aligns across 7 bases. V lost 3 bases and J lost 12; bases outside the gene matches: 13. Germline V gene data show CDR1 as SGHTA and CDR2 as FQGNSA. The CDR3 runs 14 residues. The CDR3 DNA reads TGTGCCAGCAGCTTGAACAGGGGACAGTATTATACTTTCTTT. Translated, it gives CASSLNRGQYYTFF.

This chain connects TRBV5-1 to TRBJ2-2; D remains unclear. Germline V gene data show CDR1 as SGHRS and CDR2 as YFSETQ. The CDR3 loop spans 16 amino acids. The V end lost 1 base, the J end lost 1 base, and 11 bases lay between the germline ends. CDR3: CASSLQASWNTGELFF. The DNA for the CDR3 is TGCGCCAGCAGCTTGCAAGCTTCCTGGAACACCGGGGAGCTGTTTTTT.

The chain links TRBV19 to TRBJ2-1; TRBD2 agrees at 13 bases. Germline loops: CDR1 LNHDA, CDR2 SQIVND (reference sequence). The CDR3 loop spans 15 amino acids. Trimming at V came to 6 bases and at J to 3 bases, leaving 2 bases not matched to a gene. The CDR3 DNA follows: TGTGCCAGTAGACTAGCGGGAGGGCACTACAATGAGCAGTTCTTC. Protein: CASRLAGGHYNEQFF.

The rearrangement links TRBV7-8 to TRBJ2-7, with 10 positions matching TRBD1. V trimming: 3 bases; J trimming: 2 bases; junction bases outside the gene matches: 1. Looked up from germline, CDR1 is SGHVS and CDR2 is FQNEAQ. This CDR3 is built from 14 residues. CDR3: CASSLDRGAYEQYF. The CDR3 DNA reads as TGTGCCAGCAGCTTGGACAGGGGGGCCTACGAGCAGTACTTC.

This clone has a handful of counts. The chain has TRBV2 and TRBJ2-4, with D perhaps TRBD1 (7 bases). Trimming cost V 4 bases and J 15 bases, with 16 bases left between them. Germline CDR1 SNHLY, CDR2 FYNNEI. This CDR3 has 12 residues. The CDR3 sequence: CASSAPQGGMYF. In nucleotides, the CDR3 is TGTGCCAGCAGTGCCCCTCAGGGGGGAATGTACTTC.

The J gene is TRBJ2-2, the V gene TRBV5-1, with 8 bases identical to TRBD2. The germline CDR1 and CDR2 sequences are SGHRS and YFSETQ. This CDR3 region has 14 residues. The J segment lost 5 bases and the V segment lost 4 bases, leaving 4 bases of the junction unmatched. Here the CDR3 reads CASSLRLATGELFF. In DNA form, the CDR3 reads TGCGCCAGCAGCCTTCGACTAGCGACCGGGGAGCTGTTTTTT.

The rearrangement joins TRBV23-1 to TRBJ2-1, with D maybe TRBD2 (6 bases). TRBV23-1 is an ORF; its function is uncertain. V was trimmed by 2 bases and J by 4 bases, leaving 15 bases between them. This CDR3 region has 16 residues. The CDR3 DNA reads TGCGCCAGCAGTCAACCCAGGGACTCGTCATACAATGAGCAGTTCTTC. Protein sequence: CASSQPRDSSYNEQFF.

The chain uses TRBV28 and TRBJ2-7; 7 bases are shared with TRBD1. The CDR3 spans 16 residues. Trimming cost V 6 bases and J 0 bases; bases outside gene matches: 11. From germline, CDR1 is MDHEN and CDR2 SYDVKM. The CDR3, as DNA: TGTGCCAGCAGGAAAAAACCGGGACAGTTCTCCTACGAGCAGTACTTC. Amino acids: CASRKKPGQFSYEQYF.

The CDR3 sequence is CASTTSADTQYF. The CDR3 bases are TGTGCCAGTACTACTAGCGCAGATACGCAGTATTTT. The V and J genes are TRBV6-6 and TRBJ2-3; the match to TRBD2 covers 7 bases. CDR1 and CDR2 (germline): MNHNY, SVGAGI (reference sequence). This CDR3 contains 12 residues. Trimming took 9 bases from V and 4 from J; bases not matched to a gene: 4.

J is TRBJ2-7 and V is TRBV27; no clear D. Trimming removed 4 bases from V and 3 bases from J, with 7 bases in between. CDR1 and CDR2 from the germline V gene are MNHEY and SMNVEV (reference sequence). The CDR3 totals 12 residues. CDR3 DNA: TGTGCCAGCAGTTCCCAGAACTACGAGCAGTACTTC. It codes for CASSSQNYEQYF.

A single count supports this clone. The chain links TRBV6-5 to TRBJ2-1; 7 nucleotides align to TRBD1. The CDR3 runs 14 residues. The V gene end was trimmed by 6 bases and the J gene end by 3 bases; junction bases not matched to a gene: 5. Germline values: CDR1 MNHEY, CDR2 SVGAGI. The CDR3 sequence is CASSLDRYYNEQFF. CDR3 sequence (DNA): TGTGCCAGCAGCCTGGACAGGTACTACAATGAGCAGTTCTTC.

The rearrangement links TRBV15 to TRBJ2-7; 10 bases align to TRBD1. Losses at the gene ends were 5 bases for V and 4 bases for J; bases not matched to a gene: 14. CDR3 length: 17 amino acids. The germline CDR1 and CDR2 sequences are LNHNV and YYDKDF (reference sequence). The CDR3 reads CATSPRPGQGKGYEQYF. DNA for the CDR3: TGTGCCACCAGCCCTCGGCCGGGACAGGGGAAGGGATACGAGCAGTACTTC.